This T cell receptor (beta chain) appears in the sequencing data of a study of cytomegalovirus exposure and HLA in healthy donors. Study conclusions and caveats: Most likely, a cluster of highly shared sequence variants arose as a sequencing artifact. Being productive about 87% or about 30% of the time was typical of most TCR beta V segments in an earlier analysis.

Use of 60 Vbeta and 13 Jbeta primers characterized the PCR. Original methodology: Later work found 65 million to 85 million unique TCR beta chains, with about 10 million shared. Data came from immunoSEQ multiplex PCR; TCRdb stores just in-frame clones and leaves some out. That table is the source of V, J and clone size, and D and trimming were worked out from the DNA. Of more than 95,000 clones in the sample, roughly 75% were seen once. In regard to this clone: The antigen is unknown.

Germline V lookup: CDR1 WNHNN, CDR2 SYGVQD (reference sequence). The CDR3 length is 14 residues. J lost 4 bases, V lost 6 bases, and 5 bases had no gene match. The chain joins TRBV10-1 to TRBJ2-1, with 8 bases fitting TRBD2. The sequencing sample was made of PBMCs. This clonotype was sampled from a female donor in good health and CMV-seronegative. This CDR3 reads CASSLAGPYNEQFF. The CDR3 bases are TGCGCCAGCAGCTTAGCGGGACCGTACAATGAGCAGTTCTTC.